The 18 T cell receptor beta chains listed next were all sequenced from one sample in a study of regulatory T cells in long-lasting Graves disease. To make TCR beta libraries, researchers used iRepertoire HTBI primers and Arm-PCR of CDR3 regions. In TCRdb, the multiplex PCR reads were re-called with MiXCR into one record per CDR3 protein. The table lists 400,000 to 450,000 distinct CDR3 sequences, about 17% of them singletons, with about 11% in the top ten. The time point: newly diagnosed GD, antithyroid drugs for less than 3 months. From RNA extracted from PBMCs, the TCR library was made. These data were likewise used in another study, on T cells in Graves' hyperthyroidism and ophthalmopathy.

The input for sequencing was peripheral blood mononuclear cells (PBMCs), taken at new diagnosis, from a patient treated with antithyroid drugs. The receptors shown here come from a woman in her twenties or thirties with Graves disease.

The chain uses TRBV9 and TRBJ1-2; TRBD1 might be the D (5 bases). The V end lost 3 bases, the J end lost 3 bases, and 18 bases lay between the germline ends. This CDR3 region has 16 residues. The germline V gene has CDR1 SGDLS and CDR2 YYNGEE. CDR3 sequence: CASSGGEEWGYYGYTF. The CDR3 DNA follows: TGTGCCAGCAGCGGCGGGGAAGAGTGGGGCTACTATGGCTACACCTTC.

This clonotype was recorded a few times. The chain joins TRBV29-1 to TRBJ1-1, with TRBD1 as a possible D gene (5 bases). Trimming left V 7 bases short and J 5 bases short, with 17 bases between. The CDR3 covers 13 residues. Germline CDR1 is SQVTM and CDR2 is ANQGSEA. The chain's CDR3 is CSALDKGRTEAFF. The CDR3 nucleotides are TGCAGCGCACTAGACAAGGGGCGGACTGAAGCTTTCTTT.

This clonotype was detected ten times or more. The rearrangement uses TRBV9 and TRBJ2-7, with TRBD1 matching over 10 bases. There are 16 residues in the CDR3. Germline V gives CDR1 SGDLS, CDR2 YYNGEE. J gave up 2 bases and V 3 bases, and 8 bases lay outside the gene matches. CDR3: CASSERPGTGAYEQYF. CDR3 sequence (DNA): TGTGCCAGCAGCGAACGACCCGGGACAGGGGCCTACGAGCAGTACTTC.

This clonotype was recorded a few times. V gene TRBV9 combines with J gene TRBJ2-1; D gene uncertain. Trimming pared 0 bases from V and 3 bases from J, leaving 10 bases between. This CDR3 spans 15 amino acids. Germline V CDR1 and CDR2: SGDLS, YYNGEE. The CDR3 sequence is CASSVVGKGYNEQFF. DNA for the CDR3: TGTGCCAGCAGCGTAGTGGGAAAGGGCTACAATGAGCAGTTCTTC.

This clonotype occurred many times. CDR3 region: CASSTPRDRGINEQFF. CDR3 coding DNA: TGTGCCAGCAGTACGCCCCGGGACAGGGGGATCAATGAGCAGTTCTTC. This chain uses TRBV6-1 with TRBJ2-1, with 11 bases matching TRBD1. The CDR3 totals 16 residues. Germline CDR1 and CDR2: MNHNS and SASEGT. The V segment lost 5 bases and the J segment 6 bases; nucleotides outside the gene matches: 9.

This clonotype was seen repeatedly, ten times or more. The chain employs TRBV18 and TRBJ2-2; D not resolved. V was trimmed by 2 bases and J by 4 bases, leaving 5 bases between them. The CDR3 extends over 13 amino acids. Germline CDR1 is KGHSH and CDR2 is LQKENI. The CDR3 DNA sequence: TGTGCCAGCTCACCAGCTCTCACCGGGGAGCTGTTTTTT. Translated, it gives CASSPALTGELFF.

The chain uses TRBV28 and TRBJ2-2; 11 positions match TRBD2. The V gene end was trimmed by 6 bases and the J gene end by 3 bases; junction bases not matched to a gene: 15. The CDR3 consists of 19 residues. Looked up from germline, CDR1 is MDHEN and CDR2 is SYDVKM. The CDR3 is CASSLQSTSGGRYTGELFF. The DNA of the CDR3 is TGTGCCAGCAGCCTACAATCAACTAGCGGGGGAAGGTACACCGGGGAGCTGTTTTTT.

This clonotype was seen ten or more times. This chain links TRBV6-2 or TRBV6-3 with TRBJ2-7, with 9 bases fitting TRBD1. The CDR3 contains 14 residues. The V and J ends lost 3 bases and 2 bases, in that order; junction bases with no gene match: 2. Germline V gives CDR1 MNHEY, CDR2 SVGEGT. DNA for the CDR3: TGTGCCAGCAGTTATCGGACAGGGGCCTACGAGCAGTACTTC. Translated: CASSYRTGAYEQYF.

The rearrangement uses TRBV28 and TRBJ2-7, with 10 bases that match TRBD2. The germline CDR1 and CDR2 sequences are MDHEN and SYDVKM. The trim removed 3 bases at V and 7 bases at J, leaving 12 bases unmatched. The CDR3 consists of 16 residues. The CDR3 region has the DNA TGTGCCAGCAGTTTCGGGTCACTAGCGGGAAGGAGGGAGCAGTACTTC. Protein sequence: CASSFGSLAGRREQYF.

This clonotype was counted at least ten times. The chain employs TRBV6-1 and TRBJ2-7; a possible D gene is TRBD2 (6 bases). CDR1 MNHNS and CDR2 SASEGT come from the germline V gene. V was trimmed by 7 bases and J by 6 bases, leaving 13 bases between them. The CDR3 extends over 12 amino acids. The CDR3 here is CASKEGMGEQYF. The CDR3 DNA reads TGTGCCAGCAAGGAGGGGATGGGCGAGCAGTACTTC.

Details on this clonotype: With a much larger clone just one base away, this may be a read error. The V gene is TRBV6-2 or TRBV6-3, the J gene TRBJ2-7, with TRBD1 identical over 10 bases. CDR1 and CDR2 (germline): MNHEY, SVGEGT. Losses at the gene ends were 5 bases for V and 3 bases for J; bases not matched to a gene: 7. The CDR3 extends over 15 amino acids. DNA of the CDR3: TGTGCCAGCAGTCCGGACTGGACAGGGGGCTACGAGCAGTACTTC. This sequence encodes CASSPDWTGGYEQYF.

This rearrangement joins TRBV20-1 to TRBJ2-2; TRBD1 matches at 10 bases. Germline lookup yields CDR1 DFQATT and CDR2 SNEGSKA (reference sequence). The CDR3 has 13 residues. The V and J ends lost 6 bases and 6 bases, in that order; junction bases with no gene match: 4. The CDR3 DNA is TGCAGTGCAAGACAGGGGGCGGCCGGGGAGCTGTTTTTT. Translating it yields CSARQGAAGELFF.

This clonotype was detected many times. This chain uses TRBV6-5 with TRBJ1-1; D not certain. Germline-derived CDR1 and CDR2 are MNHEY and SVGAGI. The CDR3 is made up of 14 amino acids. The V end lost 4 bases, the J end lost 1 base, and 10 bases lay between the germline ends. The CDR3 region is CASSSRITNTEAFF. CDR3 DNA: TGTGCCAGCAGTTCACGGATTACGAACACTGAAGCTTTCTTT.

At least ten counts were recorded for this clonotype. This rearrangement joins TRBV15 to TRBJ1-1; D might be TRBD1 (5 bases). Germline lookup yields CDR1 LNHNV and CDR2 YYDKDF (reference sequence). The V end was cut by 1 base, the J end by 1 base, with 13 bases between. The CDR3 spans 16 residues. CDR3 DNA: TGTGCCACCAGCAGAGTTGGGGACGGGGAGAACACTGAAGCTTTCTTT. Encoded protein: CATSRVGDGENTEAFF. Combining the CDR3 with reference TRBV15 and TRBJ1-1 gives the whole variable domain DAMVIQNPRYQVTQFGKPVTLSCSQTLNHNVMYWYQQKSSQAPKLLFHYYDKDFNNEADTPDNFQSRRPNTSFCFLDIRSPGLGDTAMYLCATSRVGDGENTEAFFGQGTRLTVV.

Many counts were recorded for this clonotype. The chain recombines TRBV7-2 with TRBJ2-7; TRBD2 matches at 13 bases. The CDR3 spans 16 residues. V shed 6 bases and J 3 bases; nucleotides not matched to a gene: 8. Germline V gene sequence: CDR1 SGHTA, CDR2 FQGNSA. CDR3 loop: CASRPGTSGVIYEQYF. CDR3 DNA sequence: TGTGCCAGCAGGCCCGGGACTAGCGGGGTGATCTACGAGCAGTACTTC.

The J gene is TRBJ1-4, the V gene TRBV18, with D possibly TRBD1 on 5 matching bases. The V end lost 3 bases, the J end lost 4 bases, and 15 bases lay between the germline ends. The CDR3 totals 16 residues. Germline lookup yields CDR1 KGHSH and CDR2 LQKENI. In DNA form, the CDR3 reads TGTGCCAGCTCACCTGCCTGGGGGGGAGATAATGAAAAACTGTTTTTT. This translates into CASSPAWGGDNEKLFF.

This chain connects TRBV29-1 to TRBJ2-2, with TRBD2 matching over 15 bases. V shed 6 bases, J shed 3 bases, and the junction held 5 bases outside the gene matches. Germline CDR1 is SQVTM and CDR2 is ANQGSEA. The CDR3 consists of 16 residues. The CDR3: CSVGLAGGVYTGELFF. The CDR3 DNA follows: TGCAGCGTCGGACTAGCGGGAGGGGTATACACCGGGGAGCTGTTTTTT.

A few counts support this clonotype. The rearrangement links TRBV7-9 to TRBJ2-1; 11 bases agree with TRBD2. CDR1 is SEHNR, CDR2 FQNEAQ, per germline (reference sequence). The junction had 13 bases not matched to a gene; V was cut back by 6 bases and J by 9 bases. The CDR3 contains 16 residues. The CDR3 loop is CASSLIKLAGDGEQFF. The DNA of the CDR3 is TGTGCCAGCAGTTTGATTAAACTAGCGGGAGACGGTGAGCAGTTCTTC.